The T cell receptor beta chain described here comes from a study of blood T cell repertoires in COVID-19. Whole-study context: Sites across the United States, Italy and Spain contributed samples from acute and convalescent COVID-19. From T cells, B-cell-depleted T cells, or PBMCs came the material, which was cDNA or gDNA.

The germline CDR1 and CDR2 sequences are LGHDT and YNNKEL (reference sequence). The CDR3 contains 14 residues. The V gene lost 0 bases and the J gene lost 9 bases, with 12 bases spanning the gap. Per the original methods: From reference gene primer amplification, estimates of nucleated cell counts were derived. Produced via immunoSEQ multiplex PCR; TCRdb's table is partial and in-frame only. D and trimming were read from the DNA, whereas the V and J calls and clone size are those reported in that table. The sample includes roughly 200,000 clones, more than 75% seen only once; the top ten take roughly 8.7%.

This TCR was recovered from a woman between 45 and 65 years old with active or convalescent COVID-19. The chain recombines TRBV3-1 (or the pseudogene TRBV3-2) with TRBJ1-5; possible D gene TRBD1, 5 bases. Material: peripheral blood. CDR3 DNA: TGTGCCAGCAGCCAAGATCGGGGGACGGGGCCCCAGCATTTT. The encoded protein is CASSQDRGTGPQHF.